The T cell receptor (beta chain) under discussion was sequenced for a study of shared clonotypes between healthy human individuals. Generated by immunoSEQ multiplex PCR, the TCRdb table keeps only in-frame clones and is missing some. Found here are fewer than 2.5 million clones, over 85% of them singletons; the top ten hold about 0.38%. General study points: Among non-shared clonotypes, generation probabilities were lower than among those shared by all four donors. In having few donors, the study represented limited genetic and exposure-history diversity.

Points on this clone: What it recognizes is unknown.

The germline gives CDR1 MDHEN, CDR2 SYDVKM. V gave up 3 bases and J gave up 8 bases, with 16 bases separating them. The CDR3 sequence is 14 residues long. Sequencing used naive CD4+ T cells from PBMCs. Subset noted: CD45RA+ positively selected. This chain links TRBV28 with TRBJ1-1; weak D call: TRBD1 (6 bases). The TCR comes from a man younger than 35 in good health. Some clones in this sample may be carry-over from other donors' samples. The CDR3 is CASSFLSRGKEAFF. In DNA, the CDR3 is TGTGCCAGCAGTTTCCTGAGCAGGGGTAAGGAAGCTTTCTTT.